This T cell receptor (beta chain) derives from a study of blood T cells in healthy people across ages. Donors were healthy Caucasian individuals from Russia aged roughly 6 to 95. Combining a sample-barcoded 5' primer with a J-beta primer mix, a second PCR ran for roughly 7 to 11 cycles. TCRdb recomputed calls from the 5' RACE reads with MiXCR, one row per CDR3 protein. The sample holds some 1,500,000 distinct CDR3 sequences, 35% to 45% seen once. Germline CDR1 and CDR2: LGHNA and YSLEER. Trimming stripped 0 bases from V and 2 bases from J, with 11 bases between. This CDR3 is 15 amino acids long. The sample holds a few counts of this clonotype.

Sequenced input: blood. This TCR was recovered from a woman between 18 and 29 years old in good health. This chain joins TRBV4-3 and TRBJ2-7; D gene uncertain. The CDR3 bases are TGCGCCAGCAGCCAAGATTGGCACGGAACCTACGAGCAGTACTTC. Encoded protein: CASSQDWHGTYEQYF.